The rows below give T cell receptor beta chains drawn from one sample of a study of blood T cell repertoires in COVID-19. The repertoire was sequenced with immunoSEQ multiplex PCR; TCRdb's copy has only in-frame clones and lacks some. Of about 70,000 clones listed, more than 75% were seen once; the top ten hold roughly 6.5%. Sequencing used peripheral blood. The receptors were gathered from an older woman with acute or convalescent COVID-19. CDR3s include the opening cysteine and the closing phenylalanine or tryptophan. Fields, in order: clone size, V gene, D gene, J gene, CDR3 protein, CDR3 DNA. The D gene is left open where the match is weak. The listing skips clone size in some rows; elsewhere it reads once, few, many or a size class.

>-|TRBV3-1/TRBV3-2|-|TRBJ1-1
CASSQAGGATEAFF
TGTGCCAGCAGCCAAGCTGGGGGGGCCACTGAAGCTTTCTTT
>-|TRBV18|TRBD1|TRBJ1-1
CASSLQGEAFF
TGTGCCAGCTCCCTACAGGGGGAAGCTTTCTTT
>-|TRBV28|-|TRBJ1-5
CASTVVQAGSNQPQHF
TGTGCCAGCACCGTAGTCCAGGCGGGGTCCAATCAGCCCCAGCATTTT
>once|TRBV3-1/TRBV3-2|-|TRBJ2-5
CASSPSREAWETQYF
TGTGCCAGCAGCCCCTCCCGTGAGGCTTGGGAGACCCAGTACTTC
>few|TRBV7-2|-|TRBJ1-6
CASSQNPGSPLHF
TGTGCCAGCAGCCAGAACCCGGGGTCTCCCCTCCACTTT
>-|TRBV20-1|-|TRBJ1-2
CSASSGVIRGYTF
TGCAGTGCTAGTTCGGGGGTTATACGAGGCTACACCTTC
>-|TRBV3-1/TRBV3-2|-|TRBJ1-2
CASSPRVGNGYTF
TGTGCCAGCAGCCCCAGGGTCGGAAATGGCTACACCTTC
>-|TRBV5-1|-|TRBJ1-1
CASSLDTGTEAFF
TGCGCCAGCAGCTTGGATACCGGCACTGAAGCTTTCTTT
>-|TRBV11-2|TRBD1|TRBJ1-2
CASSPSGQGATGYTF
TGTGCCAGCAGCCCAAGCGGACAGGGGGCGACCGGCTACACCTTC
>-|TRBV19|-|TRBJ2-5
CASSILGALQETQYF
TGTGCCAGTAGTATCTTAGGAGCCCTCCAAGAGACCCAGTACTTC
>-|TRBV5-1|-|TRBJ1-2
CASSLVTGVSYGYTF
TGCGCCAGCAGCTTGGTAACGGGGGTGAGCTATGGCTACACCTTC
>-|TRBV29-1|TRBD1|TRBJ2-7
CSVEGQGASEQYF
TGCAGCGTTGAGGGACAGGGGGCGTCCGAGCAGTACTTC
>-|TRBV6-5|-|TRBJ1-4
CASTPGRDGEKLFF
TGTGCCAGCACCCCCGGGAGGGACGGCGAAAAACTGTTTTTT
>few|TRBV4-1|-|TRBJ1-6
CASSQEVRSGSPLHF
TGCGCCAGCAGCCAAGAGGTCAGGTCCGGTTCACCCCTCCACTTT
>-|TRBV6-6|-|TRBJ1-1
CASIYGTLMSTEAFF
TGTGCCAGCATCTACGGGACTCTCATGAGTACTGAAGCTTTCTTT
>few|TRBV7-9|TRBD1|TRBJ1-2
CASGDRGRDYTF
TGTGCCAGTGGAGACAGGGGGCGCGACTACACCTTC
>-|TRBV3-1/TRBV3-2|-|TRBJ1-2
CASSPRDFYGYTF
TGTGCCAGCAGCCCACGGGACTTTTATGGCTACACCTTC
>-|TRBV19|-|TRBJ2-2
CASSIPTGSATGELFF
TGTGCCAGTAGTATCCCCACAGGGTCGGCCACCGGGGAGCTGTTTTTT
>-|TRBV19|-|TRBJ1-6
CATGQINSPLHF
TGTGCCACCGGACAGATAAATTCACCCCTCCACTTT
>-|TRBV15|-|TRBJ1-4
CATSKLTGIGTNEKLFF
TGTGCCACCAGCAAACTGACAGGCATTGGAACTAATGAAAAACTGTTTTTT
>-|TRBV2|-|TRBJ2-1
CASSIRDIGYNEQFF
TGTGCCAGCAGTATTCGGGACATCGGGTACAATGAGCAGTTCTTC
>-|TRBV9|-|TRBJ2-2
CASSVAGGGTGELFF
TGTGCCAGCAGCGTAGCCGGAGGCGGGACCGGGGAGCTGTTTTTT
>few|TRBV24-1|-|TRBJ2-2
CATSGTVGELFF
TGTGCCACCAGTGGGACAGTCGGGGAGCTGTTTTTT
>-|TRBV7-2|TRBD1|TRBJ2-5
CASSSGQGMTQYF
TGTGCCAGCAGCTCCGGACAGGGGATGACCCAGTACTTC
>-|TRBV21-1|-|TRBJ2-7
CASSKVSLGWGHLSYEQYF
TGTGCCAGCAGCAAAGTAAGCTTGGGCTGGGGACACTTGTCCTACGAGCAGTACTTC
>few|TRBV30|-|TRBJ2-6
CACLGQANVLTF
TGTGCCTGTCTCGGTCAGGCCAACGTCCTGACTTTC
>-|TRBV9|-|TRBJ2-4
CASSVGDKNIQYF
TGTGCCAGCAGCGTAGGCGACAAAAACATTCAGTACTTC
>once|TRBV28|-|TRBJ1-2
CGMGSSNYGYTF
TGTGGAATGGGCAGCTCTAACTATGGCTACACCTTC
>-|TRBV2|-|TRBJ2-7
CASSDSRAYEQYF
TGTGCCAGCAGTGATAGCAGGGCCTACGAGCAGTACTTC
>few|TRBV28|TRBD1|TRBJ2-7
CASTGQVFFHEQYF
TGTGCCAGCACGGGACAGGTTTTTTTCCACGAGCAGTACTTC
>once|TRBV11-2|TRBD2|TRBJ2-1
CASSLVSGPSSYNEQFF
TGTGCCAGCAGCTTAGTTAGCGGGCCTAGCTCCTACAATGAGCAGTTCTTC
>-|TRBV3-1/TRBV3-2|-|TRBJ2-3
CASSPTGPISPDTQYF
TGTGCCAGCAGCCCGACAGGCCCCATCTCGCCAGATACGCAGTATTTT
>-|TRBV10-3|TRBD1|TRBJ1-2
CAITSGQGFNGYTF
TGTGCCATCACAAGTGGACAGGGGTTTAATGGCTACACCTTC
>-|TRBV4-2|-|TRBJ2-1
CASSQETQVGGSYNEQFF
TGTGCCAGCAGCCAAGAGACCCAGGTGGGGGGCTCCTACAATGAGCAGTTCTTC
>-|TRBV5-6|-|TRBJ2-3
CASSGGGRDTQYF
TGTGCCAGCAGCGGGGGAGGACGCGATACGCAGTATTTT
>-|TRBV7-9|TRBD2|TRBJ2-5
CASSPRASGGASGTQYF
TGTGCCAGCAGCCCAAGGGCTAGCGGGGGGGCCTCTGGGACCCAGTACTTC
>-|TRBV9|TRBD2|TRBJ2-3
CASSVEASGGWGDTQYF
TGTGCCAGCAGCGTAGAGGCTAGCGGGGGGTGGGGAGATACGCAGTATTTT
>few|TRBV6-5|-|TRBJ1-1
CASRRLTSHTEAFF
TGTGCCAGCAGGAGGCTAACCTCCCACACTGAAGCTTTCTTT
>few|TRBV6-6|TRBD2|TRBJ2-7
CASSYGLAGGPSEQYF
TGTGCCAGCAGTTACGGACTAGCGGGGGGGCCCTCCGAGCAGTACTTC
>-|TRBV28|TRBD1|TRBJ1-2
CASSYPTGDQYGYTF
TGTGCCAGCAGTTACCCGACAGGGGATCAATATGGCTACACCTTC
>-|TRBV4-2|-|TRBJ2-2
CASSPQGQGSVELFF
TGTGCCAGCAGCCCCCAAGGGCAGGGATCGGTTGAGCTGTTTTTT
>-|TRBV28|-|TRBJ2-2
CASSSSGRGGGHGELFF
-
>-|TRBV7-8|-|TRBJ1-5
CASSFSTLQPQHF
TGTGCCAGCAGCTTCTCGACTCTTCAGCCCCAGCATTTT
>few|TRBV19|TRBD1|TRBJ1-5
CASSLGTVNSNQPQHF
TGTGCCAGTAGTCTCGGGACAGTTAATAGCAATCAGCCCCAGCATTTT
>few|TRBV6-6|-|TRBJ1-2
CASSRGVKQGATDGYTF
TGTGCCAGCAGTCGTGGGGTCAAACAGGGAGCCACTGATGGCTACACCTTC
>-|TRBV5-1|TRBD1|TRBJ2-7
CASMGQGRVGQYF
TGCGCCAGCATGGGACAGGGACGGGTTGGACAGTACTTC
>-|TRBV5-1|-|TRBJ2-1
CASSLARLGGYDEQFF
TGCGCCAGCAGCTTGGCCAGGCTAGGGGGATACGATGAGCAGTTCTTC
>few|TRBV24-1|TRBD1|TRBJ2-3
CATSDPDPGTGGTDTQYF
TGTGCCACCAGTGACCCGGATCCAGGGACAGGGGGCACAGATACGCAGTATTTT